This passage covers 32 T cell receptor beta chains from one sample sequenced in a study of early T cells in non-severe SARS-CoV-2 infection. Each CDR3 protein gets one entry after TCRdb re-called the 5' RACE reads with MiXCR. The sample consists of about 60,000 distinct CDR3 sequences, roughly a tenth of them appearing once. Sequencing used whole blood. The receptor source for this set is an adult who was a healthcare worker with PCR-confirmed SARS-CoV-2 infection or an uninfected control (not recorded which).

Only a few counts were recorded for this clonotype. The chain couples TRBV11-2 to TRBJ2-7; D remains unclear. Trimming left V 0 bases short and J 3 bases short, with 6 bases between. Germline CDR1 reads SGHAT; CDR2 reads FQNNGV. CDR3 length: 13 amino acids. CDR3 loop: CASSLDRVYEQYV. CDR3 in DNA: TGTGCCAGCAGCTTAGACCGAGTCTACGAGCAGTACGTC.

This clonotype has just a few counts. This chain uses TRBV9 with TRBJ2-5, with 9 nucleotides matching TRBD2. Germline loops: CDR1 SGDLS, CDR2 YYNGEE. The CDR3 is made up of 16 amino acids. J lost 2 bases, V lost 0 bases, and 5 bases had no gene match. CDR3: CASSVGSSGGQETQYF. The CDR3 DNA follows: TGTGCCAGCAGCGTAGGAAGTAGCGGGGGACAAGAGACCCAGTACTTC.

The chain joins TRBV12-3 or TRBV12-4 to TRBJ2-3; 8 bases are a match to TRBD1. The CDR3 is 15 amino acids. V shed 5 bases, J shed 0 bases, and the junction held 4 bases outside the gene matches. Here the CDR3 DNA reads TGTGCCAGCAGTCAGACAGGGGCTAGCACAGATACGCAGTATTTT. Translated: CASSQTGASTDTQYF.

This clonotype was seen at least ten times. The rearrangement uses TRBV7-3 and TRBJ1-3; TRBD1 matches at 8 bases. The CDR3 totals 17 residues. CDR1 and CDR2 (germline): SGHTA, FQGTGA. V trimming: 2 bases; J trimming: 2 bases; junction bases outside the gene matches: 8. CDR3 coding DNA: TGTGCCAGCAGCTTATGGGGAGCAGGGGGCGCTGGAAACACCATATATTTT. This codes for CASSLWGAGGAGNTIYF. Variable domain in full (rest from reference TRBV7-3 and TRBJ1-3): GAGVSQTPSNKVTEKGKYVELRCDPISGHTALYWYRQSLGQGPEFLIYFQGTGAADDSGLPNDRFFAVRPEGSVSTLKIQRTERGDSAVYLCASSLWGAGGAGNTIYFGEGSWLTVV.

This clonotype was detected only a few times. This chain connects TRBV5-1 to TRBJ2-3; perhaps TRBD1 as D (5 bases). Trimming cost V 0 bases and J 2 bases, with 10 bases left between them. CDR1 SGHRS and CDR2 YFSETQ come from the germline V gene. The CDR3 runs to 15 residues. CDR3 in DNA: TGCGCCAGCAGCTTGGAGGGGCCCCCCACAGATACGCAGTATTTT. Its translation is CASSLEGPPTDTQYF. The entire variable domain, with the rest obtained from reference TRBV5-1 and TRBJ2-3, is as follows: KAGVTQTPRYLIKTRGQQVTLSCSPISGHRSVSWYQQTPGQGLQFLFEYFSETQRNKGNFPGRFSGRQFSNSRSEMNVSTLELGDSALYLCASSLEGPPTDTQYFGPGTRLTVL.

The chain combines TRBV28 with TRBJ2-6; tentative D call: TRBD2 (5 bases). The CDR3 has 15 amino acids. The V end lost 3 bases, the J end lost 2 bases, and 8 bases lay between the germline ends. Germline CDR1 MDHEN, CDR2 SYDVKM. The CDR3 reads CASSLWGAGANVLTF. The CDR3, as DNA: TGTGCCAGCAGTTTGTGGGGAGCTGGGGCCAACGTCCTGACTTTC.

This clonotype was counted many times. CDR3 protein: CASSVPGPTDTQYF. For the CDR3, the DNA is TGTGCCAGCAGCGTTCCGGGACCGACAGATACGCAGTATTTT. The chain is built from TRBV5-5 and TRBJ2-3; D might be TRBD1 or TRBD2, each matching 5 bases. The germline V and J ends were trimmed by 4 bases and 3 bases, with 12 bases remaining between them. The germline V gene has CDR1 SGHKS and CDR2 YYEKEE (reference sequence). The CDR3 is 14 amino acids. The full variable domain, with the rest looked up from reference TRBV5-5 and TRBJ2-3, is DAGVTQSPTHLIKTRGQQVTLRCSPISGHKSVSWYQQVLGQGPQFIFQYYEKEERGRGNFPDRFSARQFPNYSSELNVNALLLGDSALYLCASSVPGPTDTQYFGPGTRLTVL.

This clonotype was detected many times. The chain employs TRBV6-1 and TRBJ1-5; D is ambiguous. Trimming left V 5 bases short and J 0 bases short, with 11 bases between. Looked up from germline, CDR1 is MNHNS and CDR2 is SASEGT. The length of the CDR3 is 15 residues. CDR3 in DNA: TGTGCCAGCAGTTCCGACCCTTTTAGCAATCAGCCCCAGCATTTT. Amino acids: CASSSDPFSNQPQHF.

The rearrangement uses TRBV4-2 and TRBJ2-4; TRBD2 is a possible D gene (6 bases). V was cut by 0 bases and J by 8 bases, with 26 bases left in between. This CDR3 region has 19 residues. From germline, CDR1 is LGHNA and CDR2 YNFKEQ. The CDR3: CASSQDNVAEHLNRHIQYF. As DNA, the CDR3 is TGTGCCAGCAGCCAAGATAACGTAGCGGAGCATCTAAATCGGCACATTCAGTACTTC.

This clonotype showed up just a few times. The genes are TRBV3-1 and TRBJ1-1, with D perhaps matching TRBD1 (6 bases). CDR3 length: 15 amino acids. CDR1 and CDR2 from the germline V gene are LGHDT and YNNKEL (reference sequence). Trimming shortened V by 4 bases and J by 4 bases, and 16 bases separated the two germline ends. In DNA form, the CDR3 reads TGTGCCAGCAGCCCGATTAGGGGGGTCCTCACTGAAGCTTTCTTT. Its protein is CASSPIRGVLTEAFF.

Many counts were recorded for this clonotype. V and J are TRBV6-6 and TRBJ1-2; 9 nucleotides line up with TRBD1. In germline, CDR1 is MNHNY, CDR2 SVGAGI (reference sequence). The J segment lost 4 bases and the V segment lost 7 bases, leaving 10 bases of the junction unmatched. The CDR3 has 15 residues. The CDR3 sequence: CASTRQGDSSYGYTF. CDR3 in DNA: TGTGCCAGCACCCGACAGGGGGATTCAAGCTATGGCTACACCTTC.

This clonotype was seen at least ten times. The chain has TRBV18 and TRBJ2-1; 7 positions match TRBD1. Germline assignment: CDR1 KGHSH and CDR2 LQKENI. V lost 3 bases, J lost 0 bases, and 5 bases stayed unmatched. This CDR3 has 16 residues. CDR3 sequence reads: CASSPYGTASYNEQFF. The CDR3 coding sequence is TGTGCCAGCTCACCTTACGGGACAGCCTCCTACAATGAGCAGTTCTTC.

The chain joins TRBV7-3 to TRBJ1-1, with TRBD1 as a possible D gene (6 bases). V lost 5 bases to trimming and J lost 0 bases, with 10 bases between them. Germline CDR1 reads SGHTA; CDR2 reads FQGTGA. There are 14 residues in the CDR3. The CDR3 reads CASSPGQMNTEAFF. CDR3 sequence (DNA): TGTGCCAGCAGCCCGGGACAAATGAACACTGAAGCTTTCTTT.

V gene TRBV20-1 combines with J gene TRBJ2-5; 9 bases map to TRBD2. Germline V CDR1 and CDR2: DFQATT, SNEGSKA (reference sequence). V lost 6 bases, J lost 1 base, and 9 bases stayed unmatched. This CDR3 has 15 amino acids. This CDR3 reads CSATIAGAFQETQYF. The CDR3 DNA reads TGCAGTGCCACGATAGCGGGGGCGTTCCAAGAGACCCAGTACTTC.

In DNA form, the CDR3 reads TGTGCCAGTAGGGACGGGACGGTAGTGGTCAATGAGCAGTTCTTC. Its protein is CASRDGTVVVNEQFF. The rearrangement joins TRBV19 to TRBJ2-1; tentatively, D is TRBD1 or TRBD2 (5 bases each). This CDR3 contains 15 residues. CDR1 and CDR2 from the germline V gene are LNHDA and SQIVND (reference sequence). Trimming left V 6 bases short and J 6 bases short, with 18 bases between.

Only a few counts were recorded for this clonotype. The chain joins TRBV5-1 to TRBJ1-6, with TRBD1 matching 7 bases. The CDR3 length is 14 residues. From germline, CDR1 is SGHRS and CDR2 YFSETQ. J was trimmed by 6 bases and V by 4 bases; bases with no gene match: 4. CDR3 in DNA: TGCGCCAGCAGCCAACAGGGGTCTAATTCACCCCTCCACTTT. Translation: CASSQQGSNSPLHF. Drawing the rest from reference TRBV5-1 and TRBJ1-6, the complete variable domain is KAGVTQTPRYLIKTRGQQVTLSCSPISGHRSVSWYQQTPGQGLQFLFEYFSETQRNKGNFPGRFSGRQFSNSRSEMNVSTLELGDSALYLCASSQQGSNSPLHFGNGTRLTVT.

Ten or more counts support this clonotype. The chain combines TRBV5-1 with TRBJ2-2; D gene unclear. The V and J ends lost 1 base and 6 bases respectively, with 7 bases between them. There are 13 residues in the CDR3. From germline, CDR1 is SGHRS and CDR2 YFSETQ. The CDR3 protein is CASSLLGSGELFF. DNA of the CDR3: TGCGCCAGCAGCTTGCTGGGGTCCGGGGAGCTGTTTTTT.

This chain links TRBV14 with TRBJ1-2, with D tentatively TRBD1 (5 bases). The V gene's germline CDR1 is SGHDN and CDR2 FVKESK. The CDR3 contains 16 residues. Trimming stripped 1 base from V and 7 bases from J, with 19 bases between. CDR3 residues: CASSQGDVRVSSGYTF. The CDR3 nucleotides are TGTGCCAGCAGCCAAGGGGACGTGAGGGTATCATCTGGCTACACCTTC.

The sample holds many counts of this clonotype. The V gene is TRBV12-3 or TRBV12-4, the J gene TRBJ2-2, with D unresolved. The CDR3 totals 14 residues. V was clipped by 6 bases and J by 0 bases, with 8 bases between them. In nucleotides, the CDR3 is TGTGCCAGCAGGGCCTCAGCGAACACCGGGGAGCTGTTTTTT. Translated, it gives CASRASANTGELFF.

This chain links TRBV29-1 with TRBJ2-1, with 8 bases matching TRBD1. This CDR3 has 12 residues. Losses at the gene ends were 7 bases for V and 7 bases for J; bases not matched to a gene: 6. The V gene's germline CDR1 is SQVTM and CDR2 ANQGSEA. The DNA of the CDR3 is TGCAGCGCAACAGGGGGACGGAATGAGCAGTTCTTC. Translation gives CSATGGRNEQFF.

This chain connects TRBV10-2 to TRBJ1-1; D gene uncertain. Between the trimmed V and J ends, which lost 7 bases and 3 bases, there was a span of 3 bases. This CDR3 region has 10 residues. Germline values: CDR1 WSHSY, CDR2 SAAADI. For the CDR3, the DNA is TGCGCCAGCATGGACACTGAAGCTTTCTTT. Residues: CASMDTEAFF.

This clonotype was observed a handful of times. The chain carries TRBV12-3 or TRBV12-4 and TRBJ1-1, with D perhaps matching TRBD1 (5 bases). Trimming took 0 bases from V and 1 from J, leaving 9 bases between them. The CDR3 has 15 amino acids. As DNA, the CDR3 is TGTGCCAGCAGTTTAGCGGGACCGAAGAACACTGAAGCTTTCTTT. Translated, it gives CASSLAGPKNTEAFF.

This clonotype was picked up many times. The chain has TRBV6-5 and TRBJ2-4, with D possibly TRBD1 on 5 matching bases. Trimming shortened V by 6 bases and J by 9 bases, and 12 bases separated the two germline ends. CDR3 length equals 12 residues. Germline CDR1 MNHEY, CDR2 SVGAGI. For the CDR3, the DNA is TGTGCCAGCAGGGGGCCTGTAGGCATTCAGTACTTC. It yields the protein CASRGPVGIQYF.

The V call is TRBV20-1, the J call TRBJ1-4, with D possibly matching TRBD1 (6 bases). The CDR3 is 13 residues long. Germline CDR1 is DFQATT and CDR2 is SNEGSKA (reference sequence). Trimming removed 0 bases at V and 10 bases at J, with 12 bases between. The CDR3 protein is CSARDIRGGKLFF. For the CDR3, the DNA is TGCAGTGCTAGAGATATCCGAGGGGGAAAACTGTTTTTT.

This clonotype has at least ten counts. The rearrangement links TRBV9 to TRBJ2-3; unclear D gene. This CDR3 contains 18 residues. Trimming stripped 0 bases from V and 6 bases from J, with 23 bases between. Germline CDR1 and CDR2: SGDLS and YYNGEE. The CDR3 spells CASSVDSGFQEQGDTQYF. For the CDR3, the DNA is TGTGCCAGCAGCGTAGACTCCGGATTCCAGGAGCAAGGGGATACGCAGTATTTT.

This clonotype appeared a few times. The chain links TRBV5-5 to TRBJ1-3, with D uncertain. The V end was cut by 5 bases, the J end by 0 bases, with 15 bases between. The CDR3 has 16 residues. The germline V gene encodes CDR1 SGHKS and CDR2 YYEKEE (reference sequence). The CDR3 spells CASSSPSVNSGNTIYF. DNA of the CDR3: TGTGCCAGCAGTTCTCCATCCGTGAACTCTGGAAACACCATATATTTT. Filled out from reference TRBV5-5 and TRBJ1-3, the complete variable domain reads DAGVTQSPTHLIKTRGQQVTLRCSPISGHKSVSWYQQVLGQGPQFIFQYYEKEERGRGNFPDRFSARQFPNYSSELNVNALLLGDSALYLCASSSPSVNSGNTIYFGEGSWLTVV.

The rearrangement links TRBV12-3 or TRBV12-4 to TRBJ2-7; the match to TRBD1 covers 7 bases. The CDR3 sequence is 15 residues long. V lost 5 bases to trimming and J lost 7 bases; unmatched junction nucleotides: 14. The CDR3 DNA reads as TGTGCCAGCAGTCTCTCATTAGGGGGCTTGGGTGAGCAGTACGTC. It is translated as CASSLSLGGLGEQYV.

The V call is TRBV11-2, the J call TRBJ2-5; perhaps D is TRBD1 or TRBD2 (5 bases each). Trimming took off 4 bases at V and 4 bases at J, with 10 bases between the two ends. Germline assignment: CDR1 SGHAT and CDR2 FQNNGV. The CDR3 contains 13 residues. CDR3 region: CASSSVGTETQYF. CDR3 in DNA: TGTGCCAGCAGCTCCGTGGGGACAGAGACCCAGTACTTC.

This rearrangement joins TRBV29-1 to TRBJ2-3, with unresolved D. The length of the CDR3 is 14 residues. Trimming cost V 4 bases and J 2 bases, with 13 bases left between them. Germline CDR1 SQVTM, CDR2 ANQGSEA. The CDR3 coding sequence is TGCAGCGTTGCTTTTTTGGCGAACACAGATACGCAGTATTTT. Translation gives CSVAFLANTDTQYF.

This clonotype was seen ten or more times. V usage is TRBV5-1 and J usage is TRBJ2-2; 9 bases line up with TRBD2. The length of the CDR3 is 16 residues. V was clipped by 3 bases and J by 6 bases; unmatched bases: 9. Germline CDR1 and CDR2: SGHRS and YFSETQ. CDR3 in amino acids: CASSSSSRGGAGELFF. The CDR3 DNA reads TGCGCCAGCAGCTCGAGCTCGCGGGGGGGCGCCGGGGAGCTGTTTTTT.

In this sample, this clonotype turned up many times. V usage is TRBV30 and J usage is TRBJ1-1, with a possible D match to TRBD1 (5 bases). V dropped 8 bases and J dropped 4 bases, with 17 bases sitting between them. The CDR3 has 13 residues. Germline V CDR1 and CDR2: GTSNPN, SVGIG (reference sequence). CDR3 DNA sequence: TGTGCCCTGGAGGGGAAGTCCCTCACTGAAGCTTTCTTT. Protein product: CALEGKSLTEAFF.

This clonotype came up a few times. V and J are TRBV30 and TRBJ2-3; D not resolved. V was clipped by 4 bases and J by 7 bases, with 9 bases between them. This CDR3 contains 11 residues. Germline loops: CDR1 GTSNPN, CDR2 SVGIG (reference sequence). The CDR3 coding sequence is TGTGCCTGGACTCTTAGCAATACGCAGTATTTT. This gives the protein CAWTLSNTQYF.